The 23 T cell receptor beta chains listed next were all sequenced from one sample in a study of cytomegalovirus exposure and HLA in healthy donors. 60 Vbeta and 13 Jbeta primers were used in PCR. The repertoire was sequenced with immunoSEQ multiplex PCR; TCRdb's copy has only in-frame clones and lacks some. The sample holds 90,000 to 150,000 clones, about 72% seen once. The sample consisted of PBMCs. The receptors come from a man between 50 and 59 years old in good health and CMV-seropositive.

The J gene is TRBJ2-3, the V gene TRBV2, with TRBD1 as a possible D gene (5 bases). V was clipped by 4 bases and J by 6 bases, with 11 bases between them. The CDR3 contains 13 residues. Germline CDR1 SNHLY, CDR2 FYNNEI. In DNA form, the CDR3 reads TGTGCCAGCAGTGGGCAGGGATACGATACGCAGTATTTT. Its translation: CASSGQGYDTQYF.

The J gene is TRBJ2-5, the V gene TRBV5-1, with 7 bases identical to TRBD2. Germline CDR1 is SGHRS and CDR2 is YFSETQ. J lost 7 bases, V lost 0 bases, and 6 bases had no gene match. There are 14 residues in the CDR3. CDR3 in DNA: TGCGCCAGCAGCTTGGCCGGGACGGGGGGGACCCAGTACTTC. Translation gives CASSLAGTGGTQYF.

Here the CDR3 reads CASSRTGQSNTEAFF. CDR3 bases: TGTGCCAGCAGCCGGACGGGACAGTCGAACACTGAAGCTTTCTTT. The chain recombines TRBV9 with TRBJ1-1, with 7 nucleotides matching TRBD1. CDR1 is SGDLS and CDR2 is YYNGEE in the germline V gene. The V and J ends lost 4 bases and 1 base, in that order; junction bases with no gene match: 7. The CDR3 spans 15 residues.

The rearrangement uses TRBV6-5 and TRBJ1-4, with no clear D. V lost 5 bases and J 1 base, leaving 5 bases between the germline ends. This CDR3 is built from 13 residues. Germline V CDR1 and CDR2: MNHEY, SVGAGI. The CDR3: CASSRETNEKLFF. The CDR3 coding sequence is TGTGCCAGCAGTCGGGAAACTAATGAAAAACTGTTTTTT.

This sequence joins TRBV5-1 and TRBJ1-1; the match to TRBD1 covers 8 bases. The CDR3 contains 14 residues. V shed 4 bases and J 2 bases; nucleotides not matched to a gene: 4. Germline CDR1 SGHRS, CDR2 YFSETQ. This CDR3 reads CASSTGQVNTEAFF. The CDR3 DNA sequence: TGCGCCAGCAGCACGGGACAGGTAAACACTGAAGCTTTCTTT.

The CDR3 here is CASSLWDSSGGNTIYF. The DNA of the CDR3 is TGCGCCAGCAGCTTGTGGGACTCCTCTGGGGGAAACACCATATATTTT. The chain has TRBV5-1 and TRBJ1-3; D possibly corresponds to TRBD1 (5 bases). Looked up from germline, CDR1 is SGHRS and CDR2 is YFSETQ. V dropped 1 base and J dropped 4 bases, with 15 bases sitting between them. This CDR3 spans 16 amino acids.

In its sample, this clone was seen once. V usage is TRBV18 and J usage is TRBJ1-6; no clear D gene. Germline values: CDR1 KGHSH, CDR2 LQKENI. V was clipped by 6 bases and J by 7 bases, with 7 bases between them. This CDR3 has 12 amino acids. The CDR3 region has the DNA TGTGCCAGCTCGGAGCTCAATTCACCCCTCCACTTT. It codes for CASSELNSPLHF.

This rearrangement joins TRBV5-4 to TRBJ2-5, with TRBD2 matching over 16 bases. The J call could be wrong; TRBJ2-7 is a better fit for the DNA end. CDR1 and CDR2 (germline): SGHNT, YYREEE (reference sequence). CDR3 length equals 16 residues. The CDR3 region has the DNA TGTGCCAGCAGCGCGGGACTAGCGGGGGGGCGCAACGAGCAGTACTTC. Amino acid sequence: CASSAGLAGGRNEQYF.

This sequence joins TRBV13 and TRBJ2-5, with TRBD1 matching 8 bases. With V trimmed by 6 bases and J by 3 bases, 0 bases remained unmatched. The CDR3 is 12 amino acids. Per germline, CDR1 PRHDT and CDR2 FYEKMQ (reference sequence). The CDR3 region is CASRDREETQYF. Here the CDR3 DNA reads TGTGCCAGCAGGGACAGGGAAGAGACCCAGTACTTC. Looking up the rest from reference TRBV13 and TRBJ2-5 gives the full variable domain: AAGVIQSPRHLIKEKRETATLKCYPIPRHDTVYWYQQGPGQDPQFLISFYEKMQSDKGSIPDRFSAQQFSDYHSELNMSSLELGDSALYFCASRDREETQYFGPGTRLLVL.

The table lists this clone with a count of one. The rearrangement uses TRBV11-2 and TRBJ2-2, with a weak D call TRBD1 (5 bases). Germline CDR1 SGHAT, CDR2 FQNNGV. Trimming left V 3 bases short and J 1 base short, with 6 bases between. The length of the CDR3 is 14 residues. CDR3: CASSFQGNTGELFF. The DNA for the CDR3 is TGTGCCAGCAGCTTTCAGGGGAACACCGGGGAGCTGTTTTTT.

The rearrangement links TRBV18 to TRBJ2-1, with 7 bases identical to TRBD1. CDR1 and CDR2 (germline): KGHSH, LQKENI. The CDR3 length is 17 residues. V lost 4 bases, J lost 0 bases, and 9 bases stayed unmatched. CDR3 sequence: CASSRTSGGGSYNEQFF. CDR3 nucleotides: TGTGCCAGCTCACGAACCTCAGGGGGTGGCTCCTACAATGAGCAGTTCTTC.

V and J are TRBV7-2 and TRBJ1-5, with 8 bases matching TRBD1. CDR1 is SGHTA and CDR2 is FQGNSA in the germline V gene. The CDR3 has 16 residues. With 1 base clipped from V and 5 bases from J, the junction kept 7 bases outside the gene matches. The CDR3 protein is CASSLVSRGPDQPQHF. DNA for the CDR3: TGTGCCAGCAGCTTAGTAAGCAGGGGGCCGGATCAGCCCCAGCATTTT.

This sequence joins TRBV11-2 and TRBJ2-7; D ambiguous. Germline V gene lookup returns CDR1 SGHAT and CDR2 FQNNGV. The CDR3 covers 14 residues. Trimming left V 4 bases short and J 6 bases short, with 16 bases between. The DNA for the CDR3 is TGTGCCAGCAGCTCCAACCTCGAGATCGGCGAGCAGTACTTC. The encoded protein is CASSSNLEIGEQYF.

The gene calls are TRBV5-1 and TRBJ1-5; the D is unclear. The CDR3 sequence is 13 residues long. CDR1 and CDR2 from the germline V gene are SGHRS and YFSETQ. Trimming took 4 bases from V and 5 from J, leaving 10 bases between them. The CDR3 nucleotides are TGCGCCAGCAGCGCAGAGGGCCATCAGCCCCAGCATTTT. Protein product: CASSAEGHQPQHF. Drawing the rest from reference TRBV5-1 and TRBJ1-5, the complete variable domain is KAGVTQTPRYLIKTRGQQVTLSCSPISGHRSVSWYQQTPGQGLQFLFEYFSETQRNKGNFPGRFSGRQFSNSRSEMNVSTLELGDSALYLCASSAEGHQPQHFGDGTRLSIL.

The V gene is TRBV10-2, the J gene TRBJ2-1; 8 bases fit TRBD2. Germline V CDR1 and CDR2: WSHSY, SAAADI. This CDR3 contains 16 residues. Unmatched junction bases numbered 7, after V lost 0 bases and J lost 6 bases. CDR3 in amino acids: CASSESRLARPNEQFF. CDR3 nucleotides: TGCGCCAGCAGTGAGTCTAGACTAGCGCGACCCAATGAGCAGTTCTTC.

The table lists this clone with a few counts. This sequence joins TRBV11-2 and TRBJ2-2, with a tentative D call TRBD2 (5 bases). V lost 7 bases, J lost 0 bases, and 12 bases lay in between. Germline V gene data show CDR1 as SGHAT and CDR2 as FQNNGV. CDR3 size: 15 residues. CDR3 coding DNA: TGTGCCAGCACCTTCTGGAGGACGAACACCGGGGAGCTGTTTTTT. Protein sequence: CASTFWRTNTGELFF.

The V and J genes are TRBV28 and TRBJ2-1; 9 nucleotides align to TRBD1. V lost 6 bases, J lost 6 bases, and 9 bases stayed unmatched. This CDR3 region has 15 residues. Per the germline V gene, CDR1 is MDHEN and CDR2 is SYDVKM. For the CDR3, the DNA is TGTGCCAGCAGCCCCCGGGACAGGGTAATCAATGAGCAGTTCTTC. Translated: CASSPRDRVINEQFF.

The genes are TRBV11-3 and TRBJ2-1; 12 bases are shared with TRBD2. Germline CDR1 SGHNT, CDR2 YENEEA. J was trimmed by 7 bases and V by 4 bases; bases with no gene match: 8. The CDR3 has 16 amino acids. CDR3 nucleotides: TGTGCCAGCAGCTCCCGCAGTACTAGCGGGAGGAATGAGCAGTTCTTC. It specifies CASSSRSTSGRNEQFF.

This chain links TRBV19 with TRBJ2-1; no reliable D call. CDR1 is LNHDA and CDR2 is SQIVND in the germline V gene (reference sequence). Trimming pared 4 bases from V and 4 bases from J, leaving 14 bases between. This CDR3 is built from 15 residues. CDR3 residues: CASSTSSAGYNEQFF. In nucleotides, the CDR3 is TGTGCCAGTAGTACCAGCTCGGCCGGGTACAATGAGCAGTTCTTC. The full variable domain, in which reference TRBV19 and TRBJ2-1 provide the parts outside the CDR3, is DGGITQSPKYLFRKEGQNVTLSCEQNLNHDAMYWYRQDPGQGLRLIYYSQIVNDFQKGDIAEGYSVSREKKESFPLTVTSAQKNPTAFYLCASSTSSAGYNEQFFGPGTRLTVL.

The chain links TRBV19 to TRBJ1-2; tentatively, D is TRBD1 (5 bases). There are 18 residues in the CDR3. Trimming cost V 3 bases and J 2 bases, with 22 bases left between them. Germline loops: CDR1 LNHDA, CDR2 SQIVND (reference sequence). The chain's CDR3 is CASSIRGPAGVDNYGYTF. The CDR3 DNA follows: TGTGCCAGTAGTATTAGGGGTCCCGCGGGGGTCGACAACTATGGCTACACCTTC. The whole variable domain, filled in from reference TRBV19 and TRBJ1-2, reads DGGITQSPKYLFRKEGQNVTLSCEQNLNHDAMYWYRQDPGQGLRLIYYSQIVNDFQKGDIAEGYSVSREKKESFPLTVTSAQKNPTAFYLCASSIRGPAGVDNYGYTFGSGTRLTVV.

The gene calls are TRBV11-2 and TRBJ2-3, with TRBD1 matching 10 bases. The CDR3 spans 16 residues. V lost 2 bases, J lost 1 base, and 3 bases stayed unmatched. The germline gives CDR1 SGHAT, CDR2 FQNNGV. The CDR3 region has the DNA TGTGCCAGCAGCTTAAGGGGGACAGGGGGCACAGATACGCAGTATTTT. This codes for CASSLRGTGGTDTQYF.

V gene TRBV28 combines with J gene TRBJ2-2, with D maybe TRBD2 (7 bases). The CDR3 extends over 14 amino acids. V dropped 2 bases and J dropped 9 bases, with 13 bases sitting between them. CDR1 and CDR2 (germline): MDHEN, SYDVKM. The CDR3 sequence: CASSLGGAVRELFF. The CDR3 DNA reads TGTGCCAGCAGTTTAGGGGGGGCGGTCCGGGAGCTGTTTTTT.

The chain joins TRBV10-2 to TRBJ2-7, with 8 bases matching TRBD1. Per germline, CDR1 WSHSY and CDR2 SAAADI. The CDR3 consists of 14 residues. V shed 6 bases, J shed 6 bases, and the junction held 10 bases outside the gene matches. This CDR3 reads CASRTTGGKGEQYF. DNA of the CDR3: TGCGCCAGCAGGACCACAGGGGGTAAAGGCGAGCAGTACTTC.